What follows are 10 T cell receptor beta chains derived from one specimen sequenced in a study of shared clonotypes between healthy human individuals. Naive CD8 populations comprised CD45RO-negative cells positively selected for CCR7, excluding terminally differentiated effector memory CD45RA+ cells. Here immunoSEQ multiplex PCR was the method, and the copy in TCRdb shows in-frame clones only, minus some. The data show just over 2,000,000 clones, with 85% to 95% seen just once and 0.85% to 1.2% held by the top ten. Source material: naive CD8+ T cells sorted from blood. The receptors come from a man in his late teens or twenties in good health.

This rearrangement joins TRBV10-2 to TRBJ1-2; a possible D gene is TRBD1 (5 bases). This CDR3 contains 14 residues. CDR1 WSHSY and CDR2 SAAADI come from the germline V gene. V was shortened by 2 bases and J by 1 base, with 8 bases between the two germline ends. CDR3 nucleotides: TGCGCCAGCAGTGAGGACAGCCATAACTATGGCTACACCTTC. Translated: CASSEDSHNYGYTF.

A word on this clone: Additional DNA sequences in this sample encode the identical CDR3. The chain combines TRBV5-4 with TRBJ2-7; D not resolved. The CDR3 runs to 12 residues. The V gene's germline CDR1 is SGHNT and CDR2 YYREEE (reference sequence). V was shortened by 0 bases and J by 4 bases, with 5 bases between the two germline ends. The CDR3 region has the DNA TGTGCCAGCAGCTTGGGCGCTTACGAGCAGTACTTC. Its protein is CASSLGAYEQYF.

V usage is TRBV4-3 and J usage is TRBJ2-3; no firm D call. CDR1 and CDR2 (germline): LGHNA, YSLEER. The CDR3 is 16 amino acids. V lost 0 bases, J lost 2 bases, and 12 bases lay in between. CDR3 region: CASSQEELTSTDTQYF. CDR3 coding DNA: TGCGCCAGCAGCCAAGAGGAGCTCACCTCCACAGATACGCAGTATTTT.

Only one count was recorded for this clone. The chain recombines TRBV29-1 with TRBJ2-6; D not resolved. This CDR3 comprises 14 residues. V was trimmed by 6 bases and J by 0 bases, leaving 9 bases between them. Germline assignment: CDR1 SQVTM and CDR2 ANQGSEA. The CDR3: CSVAENSGANVLTF. The CDR3 DNA follows: TGCAGCGTGGCAGAGAACTCTGGGGCCAACGTCCTGACTTTC.

The chain is built from TRBV7-9 and TRBJ1-1, with 7 positions matching TRBD1. CDR1 is SEHNR, CDR2 FQNEAQ, per germline (reference sequence). V was pared by 3 bases and J by 1 base, with 2 bases of the junction left unmatched. This CDR3 is 14 amino acids long. The CDR3 region has the DNA TGTGCCAGCAGCTTCACAGGGGAGAACACTGAAGCTTTCTTT. Its translation: CASSFTGENTEAFF.

The chain uses TRBV6-6 and TRBJ2-3; TRBD2 matches at 7 bases. The junction had 6 bases not matched to a gene; V was cut back by 8 bases and J by 4 bases. There are 13 residues in the CDR3. Germline CDR1 reads MNHNY; CDR2 reads SVGAGI (reference sequence). CDR3 nucleotide sequence: TGTGCCAGCGATGGCGGGAGTTCAGATACGCAGTATTTT. Protein sequence: CASDGGSSDTQYF.

CDR3 residues: CASSLGQGANEQFF. In DNA, the CDR3 is TGTGCCAGCAGCTTAGGGCAGGGGGCGAATGAGCAGTTCTTC. The chain couples TRBV7-3 to TRBJ2-1, with 8 nucleotides matching TRBD1. The V segment lost 2 bases and the J segment 7 bases; nucleotides outside the gene matches: 4. The germline gives CDR1 SGHTA, CDR2 FQGTGA. This CDR3 is 14 amino acids long.

This chain links TRBV4-1 with TRBJ2-1; the D gene could be TRBD1 or TRBD2 (5 bases each). CDR1 and CDR2 from the germline V gene are MGHRA and YSYEKL. The ends were cut back, 6 bases at V and 7 bases at J, with 10 bases in the middle. The CDR3 extends over 12 amino acids. CDR3 in amino acids: CASSLGENEQFF. CDR3 in DNA: TGCGCCAGCAGTCTAGGGGAGAATGAGCAGTTCTTC.

The gene calls are TRBV6-1 and TRBJ1-1, with D uncertain. The CDR3 has 14 amino acids. CDR1 MNHNS and CDR2 SASEGT come from the germline V gene. Trimming left V 3 bases short and J 0 bases short, with 8 bases between. The CDR3 DNA reads TGTGCCAGCAGTGATGCACGGATGAACACTGAAGCTTTCTTT. This sequence encodes CASSDARMNTEAFF.

J is TRBJ2-7 and V is TRBV2, with a possible D match to TRBD1 (5 bases). The length of the CDR3 is 12 residues. V gave up 4 bases and J gave up 9 bases, with 13 bases separating them. Germline V gene data show CDR1 as SNHLY and CDR2 as FYNNEI. CDR3: CASSGGLRVQYF. In nucleotides, the CDR3 is TGTGCCAGCAGTGGGGGCCTACGAGTGCAGTACTTC. The full variable domain, completed using reference TRBV2 and TRBJ2-7, is EPEVTQTPSHQVTQMGQEVILRCVPISNHLYFYWYRQILGQKVEFLVSFYNNEISEKSEIFDDQFSVERPDGSNFTLKIRSTKLEDSAMYFCASSGGLRVQYFGPGTRLTVT.